This entry features one T cell receptor beta chain sequence. What it binds is unknown. CDR1 is MDHEN, CDR2 SYDVKM, per germline. Between the trimmed V and J ends, which lost 6 bases and 7 bases, there was a span of 13 bases. The CDR3 spans 13 residues. These data come from a study of T cell responses to AZD1222 COVID-19 vaccine. Study-wide results and limits: Seropositive AZD1222 recipients at baseline numbered only five or six. Females made up more of the donors, who were largely white British, and clonal diversity may have come out too low. The study found Spike-specific TCR breadth and depth rose after two AZD1222 doses.

TCRdb keeps only in-frame clones here, not all; method: immunoSEQ multiplex PCR. The sample lists approximately 90,000 clones, approximately 83% occurring once. The rearrangement links TRBV28 to TRBJ2-1; D uncertain. Source: peripheral blood, taken on day 0 of AZD1222 vaccination. This receptor was taken from an adult in good health. The CDR3 DNA reads as TGTGCCAGCAGCTCCGTGCTCAGGAATGAGCAGTTCTTC. Protein product: CASSSVLRNEQFF.